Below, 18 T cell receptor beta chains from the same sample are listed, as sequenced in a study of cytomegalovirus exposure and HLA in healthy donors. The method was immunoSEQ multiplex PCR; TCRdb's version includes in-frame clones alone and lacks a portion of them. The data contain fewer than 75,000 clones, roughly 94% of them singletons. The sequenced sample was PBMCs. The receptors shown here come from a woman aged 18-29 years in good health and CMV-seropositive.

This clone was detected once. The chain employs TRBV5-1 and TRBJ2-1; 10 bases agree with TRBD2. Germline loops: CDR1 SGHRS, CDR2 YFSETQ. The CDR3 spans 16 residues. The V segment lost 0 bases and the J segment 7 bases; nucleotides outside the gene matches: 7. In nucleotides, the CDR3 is TGCGCCAGCAGCTTGGTATTAGCGGGAGGAGGAAATGAGCAGTTCTTC. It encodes CASSLVLAGGGNEQFF. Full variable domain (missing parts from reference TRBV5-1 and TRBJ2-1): KAGVTQTPRYLIKTRGQQVTLSCSPISGHRSVSWYQQTPGQGLQFLFEYFSETQRNKGNFPGRFSGRQFSNSRSEMNVSTLELGDSALYLCASSLVLAGGGNEQFFGPGTRLTVL.

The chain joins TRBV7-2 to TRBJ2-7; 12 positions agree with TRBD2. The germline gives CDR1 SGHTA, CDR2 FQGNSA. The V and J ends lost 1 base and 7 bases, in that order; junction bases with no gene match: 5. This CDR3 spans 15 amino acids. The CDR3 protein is CASSLELAGGEEQYF. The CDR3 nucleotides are TGTGCCAGCAGCTTAGAACTAGCGGGAGGTGAAGAGCAGTACTTC.

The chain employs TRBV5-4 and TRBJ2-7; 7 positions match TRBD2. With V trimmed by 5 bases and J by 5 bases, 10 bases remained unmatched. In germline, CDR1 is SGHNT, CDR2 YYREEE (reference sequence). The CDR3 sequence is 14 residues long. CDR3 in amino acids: CASRLTGGRDEQYF. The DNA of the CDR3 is TGTGCCAGCAGGCTAACGGGGGGACGGGACGAGCAGTACTTC.

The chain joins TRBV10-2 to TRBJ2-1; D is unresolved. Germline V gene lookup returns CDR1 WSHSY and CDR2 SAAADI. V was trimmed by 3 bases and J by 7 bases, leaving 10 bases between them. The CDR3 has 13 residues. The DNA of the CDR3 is TGCGCCAGCAGTGAAACCCGCAGGAATGAGCAGTTCTTC. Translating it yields CASSETRRNEQFF.

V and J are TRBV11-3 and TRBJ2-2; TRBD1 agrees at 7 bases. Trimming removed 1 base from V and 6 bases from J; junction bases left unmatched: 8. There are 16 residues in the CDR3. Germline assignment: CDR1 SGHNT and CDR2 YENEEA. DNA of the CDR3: TGTGCCAGCAGCTTAGTAGGGGGCGATAGTTCCGGGGAGCTGTTTTTT. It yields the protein CASSLVGGDSSGELFF.

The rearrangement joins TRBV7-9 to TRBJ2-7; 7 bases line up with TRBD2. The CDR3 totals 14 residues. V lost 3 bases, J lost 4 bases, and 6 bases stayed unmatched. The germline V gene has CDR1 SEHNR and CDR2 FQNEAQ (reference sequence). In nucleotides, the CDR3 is TGTGCCAGCAGCTTGGGGGAGGGCGAGTACGAGCAGTACTTC. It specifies CASSLGEGEYEQYF. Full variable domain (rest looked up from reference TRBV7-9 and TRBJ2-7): DTGVSQNPRHKITKRGQNVTFRCDPISEHNRLYWYRQTLGQGPEFLTYFQNEAQLEKSRLLSDRFSAERPKGSFSTLEIQRTEQGDSAMYLCASSLGEGEYEQYFGPGTRLTVT.

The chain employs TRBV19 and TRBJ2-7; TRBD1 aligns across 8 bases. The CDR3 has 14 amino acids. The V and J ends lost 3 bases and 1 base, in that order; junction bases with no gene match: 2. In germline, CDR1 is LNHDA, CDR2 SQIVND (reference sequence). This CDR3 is CASSMQGASYEQYF. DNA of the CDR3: TGTGCCAGTAGTATGCAGGGGGCTTCCTACGAGCAGTACTTC. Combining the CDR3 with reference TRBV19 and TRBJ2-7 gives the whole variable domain DGGITQSPKYLFRKEGQNVTLSCEQNLNHDAMYWYRQDPGQGLRLIYYSQIVNDFQKGDIAEGYSVSREKKESFPLTVTSAQKNPTAFYLCASSMQGASYEQYFGPGTRLTVT.

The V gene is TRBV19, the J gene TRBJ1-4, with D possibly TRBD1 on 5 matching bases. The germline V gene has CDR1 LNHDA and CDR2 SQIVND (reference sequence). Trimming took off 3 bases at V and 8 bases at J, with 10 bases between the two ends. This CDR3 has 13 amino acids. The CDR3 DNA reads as TGTGCCAGTAGTATTGGAGGGGCCGAAAAACTGTTTTTT. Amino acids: CASSIGGAEKLFF.

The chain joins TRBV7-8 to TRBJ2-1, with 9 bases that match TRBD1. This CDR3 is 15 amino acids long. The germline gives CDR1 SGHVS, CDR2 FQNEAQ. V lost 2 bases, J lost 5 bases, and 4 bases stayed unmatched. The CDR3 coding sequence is TGTGCCAGCAGCTTACGTCGGACAGGGGACAATGAGCAGTTCTTC. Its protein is CASSLRRTGDNEQFF.

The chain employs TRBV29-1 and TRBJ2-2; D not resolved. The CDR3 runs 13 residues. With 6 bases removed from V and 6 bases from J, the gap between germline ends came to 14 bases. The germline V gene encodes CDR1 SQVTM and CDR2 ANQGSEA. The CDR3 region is CSVRRSMSGELFF. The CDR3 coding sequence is TGCAGCGTACGTAGAAGTATGTCCGGGGAGCTGTTTTTT.

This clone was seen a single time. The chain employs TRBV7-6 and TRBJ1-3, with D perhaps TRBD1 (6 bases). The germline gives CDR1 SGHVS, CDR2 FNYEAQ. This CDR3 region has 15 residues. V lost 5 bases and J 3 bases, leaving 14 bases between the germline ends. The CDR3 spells CASSAGRGRGNTIYF. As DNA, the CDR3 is TGTGCCAGCAGCGCCGGCAGGGGACGTGGAAACACCATATATTTT.

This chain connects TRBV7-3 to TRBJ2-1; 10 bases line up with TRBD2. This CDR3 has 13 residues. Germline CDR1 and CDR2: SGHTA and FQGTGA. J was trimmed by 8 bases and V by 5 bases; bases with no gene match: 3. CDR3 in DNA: TGTGCCAGCAGCCTTACTAGCGGGGATGAGCAGTTCTTC. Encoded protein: CASSLTSGDEQFF.

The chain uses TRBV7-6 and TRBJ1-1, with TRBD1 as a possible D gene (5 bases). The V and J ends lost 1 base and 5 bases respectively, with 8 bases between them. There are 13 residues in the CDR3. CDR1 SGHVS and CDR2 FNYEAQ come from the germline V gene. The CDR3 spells CASSLDKGTEAFF. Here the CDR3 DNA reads TGTGCCAGCAGCTTAGATAAGGGGACTGAAGCTTTCTTT.

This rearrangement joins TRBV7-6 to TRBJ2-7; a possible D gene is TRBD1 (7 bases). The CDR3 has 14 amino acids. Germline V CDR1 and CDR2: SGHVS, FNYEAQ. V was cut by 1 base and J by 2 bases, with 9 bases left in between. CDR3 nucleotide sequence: TGTGCCAGCAGCTTAGGCGGGACAGCCTACGAGCAGTACTTC. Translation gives CASSLGGTAYEQYF.

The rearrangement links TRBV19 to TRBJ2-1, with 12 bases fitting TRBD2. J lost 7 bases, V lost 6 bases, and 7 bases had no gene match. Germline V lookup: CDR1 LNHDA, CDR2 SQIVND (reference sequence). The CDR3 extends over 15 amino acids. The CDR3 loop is CASSTGLAGTNEQFF. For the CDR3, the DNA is TGTGCCAGTAGCACGGGACTAGCGGGTACTAATGAGCAGTTCTTC. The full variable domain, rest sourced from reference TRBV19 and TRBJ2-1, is DGGITQSPKYLFRKEGQNVTLSCEQNLNHDAMYWYRQDPGQGLRLIYYSQIVNDFQKGDIAEGYSVSREKKESFPLTVTSAQKNPTAFYLCASSTGLAGTNEQFFGPGTRLTVL.

CDR3 protein: CASNPAGSSYNEQFF. CDR3 in DNA: TGTGCCAGCAATCCAGCGGGTAGCTCCTACAATGAGCAGTTCTTC. V is TRBV27 and J is TRBJ2-1, with a tentative D call TRBD2 (6 bases). Trimming pared 7 bases from V and 0 bases from J, leaving 13 bases between. Germline V gene lookup returns CDR1 MNHEY and CDR2 SMNVEV (reference sequence). The length of the CDR3 is 15 residues.

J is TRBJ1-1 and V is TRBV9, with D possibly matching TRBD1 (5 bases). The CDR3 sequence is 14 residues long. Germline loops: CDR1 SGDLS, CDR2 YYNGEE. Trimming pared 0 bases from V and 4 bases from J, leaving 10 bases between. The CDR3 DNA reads TGTGCCAGCAGCGTAGGGGGGGGGAGCACTGAAGCTTTCTTT. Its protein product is CASSVGGGSTEAFF.

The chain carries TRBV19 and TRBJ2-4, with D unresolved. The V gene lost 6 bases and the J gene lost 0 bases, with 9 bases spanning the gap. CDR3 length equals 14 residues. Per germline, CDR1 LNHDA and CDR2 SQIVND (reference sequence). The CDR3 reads CASRQIGAKNIQYF. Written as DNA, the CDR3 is TGTGCCAGTAGACAGATCGGAGCCAAAAACATTCAGTACTTC.